These 30 T cell receptor beta chains were sequenced from one sample in a study of memory B cells and T cells in multiple sclerosis. Stimulus-free culture yielded autoproliferating CFSE-dim and non-proliferating CFSE-high T cells, each sequenced separately. Pooled replicate wells came from 5x10^7 CFSE-labeled PBMCs cultured roughly seven days without stimulus. These receptors have no identified antigens. Libraries were prepared by immunoSEQ multiplex PCR; TCRdb keeps only in-frame clonotypes and omits some of them. The table shows fewer than 15,000 clones, with 84% occurring only once. Sample: PBMCs from blood kept in culture. Receptors originate from a human donor with multiple sclerosis.

The chain recombines TRBV4-2 with TRBJ2-7; the D is unclear. Per the germline V gene, CDR1 is LGHNA and CDR2 is YNFKEQ. V dropped 0 bases and J dropped 2 bases, with 14 bases sitting between them. The CDR3 has 16 residues. CDR3 protein: CASSQDAGRSPYEQYF. The CDR3 bases are TGTGCCAGCAGCCAAGACGCAGGTCGCTCCCCCTACGAGCAGTACTTC.

The CDR3 sequence: CASSLLPGAQAEKLFF. The CDR3 nucleotides read TGTGCCAGCAGCTTACTCCCAGGGGCCCAAGCTGAAAAACTGTTTTTT. The chain has TRBV28 and TRBJ1-4, with a weak D call TRBD1 (6 bases). Trimming shortened V by 6 bases and J by 7 bases, and 21 bases separated the two germline ends. Germline-derived CDR1 and CDR2 are MDHEN and SYDVKM. The CDR3 is 16 residues long.

The chain carries TRBV13 and TRBJ1-1; D is possibly TRBD1 (6 bases). The CDR3 loop spans 15 amino acids. V dropped 5 bases and J dropped 1 base, with 14 bases sitting between them. Germline V gene sequence: CDR1 PRHDT, CDR2 FYEKMQ (reference sequence). CDR3 nucleotides: TGTGCCAGCAGCCCCCGAGGGGGACAGAACACTGAAGCTTTCTTT. Protein sequence: CASSPRGGQNTEAFF.

This chain links TRBV19 with TRBJ1-5; D is unclear. Germline loops: CDR1 LNHDA, CDR2 SQIVND (reference sequence). This CDR3 contains 15 residues. Trimming shortened V by 6 bases and J by 0 bases, and 12 bases separated the two germline ends. As DNA, the CDR3 is TGTGCCAGTAGGGTCCTAGGACGTAGCAATCAGCCCCAGCATTTT. Encoded protein: CASRVLGRSNQPQHF.

This chain connects TRBV29-1 to TRBJ2-7; D is unclear. Germline V CDR1 and CDR2: SQVTM, ANQGSEA. The CDR3 extends over 13 amino acids. V was cut by 4 bases and J by 6 bases, with 16 bases left in between. CDR3 DNA: TGCAGCGTTGTGCTGAGCTCCCCATCCGAGCAGTACTTC. This translates into CSVVLSSPSEQYF.

This chain joins TRBV9 and TRBJ1-6, with TRBD1 identical over 7 bases. Per germline, CDR1 SGDLS and CDR2 YYNGEE. J was trimmed by 7 bases and V by 4 bases; bases with no gene match: 5. The CDR3 length is 14 residues. The CDR3 protein is CASSRGTVNSPLHF. In nucleotides, the CDR3 is TGTGCCAGCAGCCGAGGGACAGTAAATTCACCCCTCCACTTT.

The chain carries TRBV7-8 and TRBJ2-1, with TRBD2 matching over 7 bases. J gave up 16 bases and V 2 bases, and 8 bases lay outside the gene matches. This CDR3 region has 12 residues. Germline V CDR1 and CDR2: SGHVS, FQNEAQ. The chain's CDR3 is CASSLIGGGTFF. DNA of the CDR3: TGTGCCAGCAGCTTAATTGGGGGGGGTACATTCTTC.

The chain links TRBV7-8 to TRBJ1-4, with TRBD1 identical over 7 bases. The CDR3 is 15 residues long. With 0 bases clipped from V and 7 bases from J, the junction kept 5 bases outside the gene matches. Per germline, CDR1 SGHVS and CDR2 FQNEAQ. The CDR3: CASSLAQGISEKLFF. CDR3 sequence (DNA): TGTGCCAGCAGCTTAGCACAGGGGATAAGTGAAAAACTGTTTTTT.

V and J are TRBV6-1 and TRBJ1-2; D ambiguous. Trimming cost V 7 bases and J 4 bases, with 10 bases left between them. The CDR3 is 12 residues long. In germline, CDR1 is MNHNS, CDR2 SASEGT. Written as DNA, the CDR3 is TGTGCCAGCACGGCGACTAGCTATGGCTACACCTTC. Its translation: CASTATSYGYTF.

The rearrangement links TRBV28 to TRBJ1-5, with TRBD1 matching 9 bases. Germline V gene lookup returns CDR1 MDHEN and CDR2 SYDVKM. This CDR3 has 14 amino acids. V lost 5 bases and J lost 5; bases outside the gene matches: 4. In nucleotides, the CDR3 is TGTGCCAGCAGTCGGGACAGGGAGGATCAGCCCCAGCATTTT. The encoded protein is CASSRDREDQPQHF.

The V call is TRBV5-6, the J call TRBJ1-2; D unresolved. CDR1 SGHDT and CDR2 YYEEEE come from the germline V gene. Between the trimmed V and J ends, which lost 4 bases and 8 bases, there was a span of 21 bases. CDR3 length: 15 residues. Here the CDR3 DNA reads TGTGCCAGCAGCCCGGGGTTGGTCGGCATGGGAGGCTACACCTTC. Translating it yields CASSPGLVGMGGYTF.

The chain couples TRBV2 to TRBJ2-7, with D unresolved. CDR1 is SNHLY and CDR2 is FYNNEI in the germline V gene. V was clipped by 3 bases and J by 3 bases, with 9 bases between them. The CDR3 is 13 amino acids. This chain's CDR3 is CASSDRRYYEQYF. The CDR3, as DNA: TGTGCCAGCAGTGACAGGCGGTACTACGAGCAGTACTTC.

The rearrangement links TRBV7-6 to TRBJ2-2, with D unclear. CDR1 and CDR2 from the germline V gene are SGHVS and FNYEAQ. V lost 1 base, J lost 1 base, and 4 bases lay in between. The CDR3 consists of 14 residues. As DNA, the CDR3 is TGTGCCAGCAGCTTAGGACAGAACACCGGGGAGCTGTTTTTT. Residues: CASSLGQNTGELFF.

The chain employs TRBV6-1 and TRBJ2-1; 9 bases map to TRBD2. The CDR3 totals 19 residues. Unmatched junction bases numbered 10, after V lost 1 base and J lost 0 bases. Per germline, CDR1 MNHNS and CDR2 SASEGT. DNA for the CDR3: TGTGCCAGCAGTGAAGATTCGGGACTAGCTACGAGCTCCTACAATGAGCAGTTCTTC. Translating it yields CASSEDSGLATSSYNEQFF.

V and J are TRBV28 and TRBJ2-5; no clear D. Germline CDR1 MDHEN, CDR2 SYDVKM. The CDR3 is 11 amino acids. V was shortened by 7 bases and J by 5 bases, with 8 bases between the two germline ends. The CDR3 DNA follows: TGTGCCAGCACTGGTCGGGAGACCCAGTACTTC. It encodes CASTGRETQYF. Full variable domain (rest looked up from reference TRBV28 and TRBJ2-5): DVKVTQSSRYLVKRTGEKVFLECVQDMDHENMFWYRQDPGLGLRLIYFSYDVKMKEKGDIPEGYSVSREKKERFSLILESASTNQTSMYLCASTGRETQYFGPGTRLLVL.

This clone was counted a few times. The rearrangement links TRBV7-9 to TRBJ2-7, with 14 bases aligning to TRBD2. Losses at the gene ends were 3 bases for V and 4 bases for J; bases not matched to a gene: 2. Germline CDR1 is SEHNR and CDR2 is FQNEAQ (reference sequence). The CDR3 loop spans 15 amino acids. The DNA for the CDR3 is TGTGCCAGCAGCTTCGGGACTAGCGGGAGATACGAGCAGTACTTC. It yields the protein CASSFGTSGRYEQYF.

The rearrangement uses TRBV29-1 and TRBJ1-2; a weak D match, TRBD1 (5 bases). The CDR3 runs to 11 residues. Germline lookup yields CDR1 SQVTM and CDR2 ANQGSEA. V was clipped by 4 bases and J by 7 bases, with 10 bases between them. CDR3 nucleotides: TGCAGCGTTGGACAGTCTGGTGGCTACACCTTC. This codes for CSVGQSGGYTF.

As for this clone: Different DNA sequences within this sample yield the same CDR3. The chain combines TRBV6-5 with TRBJ1-5; no clear D. The CDR3 contains 15 residues. The germline gives CDR1 MNHEY, CDR2 SVGAGI. V dropped 6 bases and J dropped 6 bases, with 18 bases sitting between them. CDR3 amino acids: CASSPHRGQVQPQHF. In DNA, the CDR3 is TGTGCCAGCAGCCCCCACAGAGGGCAGGTTCAGCCCCAGCATTTT.

The V gene is TRBV9, the J gene TRBJ1-5; no clear D gene. The CDR3 runs to 15 residues. V was cut by 2 bases and J by 0 bases, with 9 bases left in between. The germline V gene encodes CDR1 SGDLS and CDR2 YYNGEE. The CDR3: CASSVFPGSNQPQHF. CDR3 sequence (DNA): TGTGCCAGCAGCGTTTTTCCGGGTAGCAATCAGCCCCAGCATTTT. The variable domain in full, completed from reference TRBV9 and TRBJ1-5, reads DSGVTQTPKHLITATGQRVTLRCSPRSGDLSVYWYQQSLDQGLQFLIQYYNGEERAKGNILERFSAQQFPDLHSELNLSSLELGDSALYFCASSVFPGSNQPQHFGDGTRLSIL.

This chain links TRBV14 with TRBJ1-1; D remains ambiguous. From germline, CDR1 is SGHDN and CDR2 FVKESK. Trimming took off 0 bases at V and 6 bases at J, with 11 bases between the two ends. The CDR3 runs to 14 residues. The CDR3 here is CASSQDLAGSEAFF. CDR3 coding DNA: TGTGCCAGCAGCCAAGATCTTGCAGGATCTGAAGCTTTCTTT.

The gene calls are TRBV5-1 and TRBJ2-6; D is possibly TRBD1 (6 bases). CDR3 length: 17 residues. V lost 1 base, J lost 0 bases, and 11 bases lay in between. CDR1 and CDR2 from the germline V gene are SGHRS and YFSETQ. Written as DNA, the CDR3 is TGCGCCAGCAGCTTGCCAGGGGTGGACTCTGGGGCCAACGTCCTGACTTTC. Its translation: CASSLPGVDSGANVLTF.

The chain uses TRBV13 and TRBJ2-1, with D uncertain. The CDR3 spans 14 residues. The germline V gene has CDR1 PRHDT and CDR2 FYEKMQ (reference sequence). V was shortened by 6 bases and J by 8 bases, with 17 bases between the two germline ends. In DNA, the CDR3 is TGTGCCAGCAGATCTTTAGCTCTACAAGATGAGCAGTTCTTC. It is translated as CASRSLALQDEQFF. Complete variable domain (other parts from reference TRBV13 and TRBJ2-1): AAGVIQSPRHLIKEKRETATLKCYPIPRHDTVYWYQQGPGQDPQFLISFYEKMQSDKGSIPDRFSAQQFSDYHSELNMSSLELGDSALYFCASRSLALQDEQFFGPGTRLTVL.

The chain combines TRBV27 with TRBJ2-7; 8 bases line up with TRBD2. V shed 2 bases and J 5 bases; nucleotides not matched to a gene: 5. CDR1 and CDR2 (germline): MNHEY, SMNVEV (reference sequence). CDR3 length: 14 residues. CDR3 coding DNA: TGTGCCAGCAGTTTACTCCCGACTAGCGACGAGCAGTACTTC. Its protein is CASSLLPTSDEQYF.

The J gene is TRBJ2-7, the V gene TRBV5-6; 8 positions match TRBD1. This CDR3 comprises 15 residues. With V trimmed by 4 bases and J by 1 base, 7 bases remained unmatched. CDR1 and CDR2 (germline): SGHDT, YYEEEE. CDR3 sequence reads: CASSLGQGRSYEQYF. CDR3 in DNA: TGTGCCAGCAGCCTCGGACAGGGTCGGTCCTACGAGCAGTACTTC.

The J gene is TRBJ2-7, the V gene TRBV18; 9 nucleotides align to TRBD1. The germline V gene has CDR1 KGHSH and CDR2 LQKENI. V lost 5 bases and J lost 5; bases outside the gene matches: 10. The CDR3 is 15 residues long. CDR3 in DNA: TGTGCCAGCTCATTCATAAGGACAGGGGTGGACGAGCAGTACTTC. This encodes CASSFIRTGVDEQYF.

The gene calls are TRBV19 and TRBJ2-1; D gene uncertain. Germline V gene data show CDR1 as LNHDA and CDR2 as SQIVND (reference sequence). The CDR3 totals 14 residues. Trimming took off 3 bases at V and 5 bases at J, with 11 bases between the two ends. CDR3 nucleotide sequence: TGTGCCAGTAGTATGTCTTGGGGAAACAATGAGCAGTTCTTC. This codes for CASSMSWGNNEQFF.

This rearrangement joins TRBV9 to TRBJ2-2; weak D call: TRBD1 (5 bases). Trimming stripped 0 bases from V and 5 bases from J, with 11 bases between. Germline assignment: CDR1 SGDLS and CDR2 YYNGEE. The CDR3 extends over 15 amino acids. CDR3 protein: CASSVAGRRTGELFF. The CDR3 region has the DNA TGTGCCAGCAGCGTAGCAGGGCGAAGGACCGGGGAGCTGTTTTTT. The full variable domain, rest sourced from reference TRBV9 and TRBJ2-2, is DSGVTQTPKHLITATGQRVTLRCSPRSGDLSVYWYQQSLDQGLQFLIQYYNGEERAKGNILERFSAQQFPDLHSELNLSSLELGDSALYFCASSVAGRRTGELFFGEGSRLTVL.

The chain has TRBV28 and TRBJ2-6, with D tentatively TRBD1 or TRBD2 (5 bases each). The V and J ends lost 10 bases and 0 bases respectively, with 16 bases between them. The CDR3 has 16 amino acids. From germline, CDR1 is MDHEN and CDR2 SYDVKM. CDR3 nucleotide sequence: TGTGCCATCAGACAGAGGGCCTTCTCTGGGGCCAACGTCCTGACTTTC. Its protein product is CAIRQRAFSGANVLTF.

This clone was counted a few times. The chain links TRBV19 to TRBJ1-5, with a weak D call TRBD1 (6 bases). The V and J ends lost 6 bases and 0 bases respectively, with 12 bases between them. The CDR3 length is 15 residues. CDR1 is LNHDA and CDR2 is SQIVND in the germline V gene (reference sequence). CDR3 DNA: TGTGCCAGTAGCAGGGGAGCCGATAGCAATCAGCCCCAGCATTTT. Amino acids: CASSRGADSNQPQHF.

In this sample, this clone turned up a few times. V usage is TRBV19 and J usage is TRBJ2-7, with D possibly TRBD2 on 6 matching bases. CDR1 LNHDA and CDR2 SQIVND come from the germline V gene (reference sequence). Trimming removed 3 bases at V and 0 bases at J, with 9 bases between. This CDR3 spans 14 amino acids. As DNA, the CDR3 is TGTGCCAGTAGTATGGGACTTGGCTCCTACGAGCAGTACTTC. The encoded protein is CASSMGLGSYEQYF.